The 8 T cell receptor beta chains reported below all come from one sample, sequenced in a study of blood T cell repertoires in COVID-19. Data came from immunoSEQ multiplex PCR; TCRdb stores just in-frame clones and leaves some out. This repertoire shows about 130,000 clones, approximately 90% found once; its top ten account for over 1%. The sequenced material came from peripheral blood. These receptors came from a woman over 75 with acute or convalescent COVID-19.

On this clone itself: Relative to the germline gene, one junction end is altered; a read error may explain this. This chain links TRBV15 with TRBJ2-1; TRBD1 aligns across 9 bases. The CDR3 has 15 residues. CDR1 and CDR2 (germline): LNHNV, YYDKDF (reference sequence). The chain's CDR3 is CATSRDQGTGQGLLF. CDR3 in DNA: TGTGCCACCAGCAGAGACCAGGGGACGGGACAGGGTTTACTCTTC.

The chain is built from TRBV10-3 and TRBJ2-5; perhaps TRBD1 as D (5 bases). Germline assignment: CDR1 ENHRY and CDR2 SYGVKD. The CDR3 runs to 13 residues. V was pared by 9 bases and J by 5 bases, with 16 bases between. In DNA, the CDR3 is TGTGCCATTAAGGGGCCGGTCGGGGAGACCCAGTACTTC. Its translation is CAIKGPVGETQYF.

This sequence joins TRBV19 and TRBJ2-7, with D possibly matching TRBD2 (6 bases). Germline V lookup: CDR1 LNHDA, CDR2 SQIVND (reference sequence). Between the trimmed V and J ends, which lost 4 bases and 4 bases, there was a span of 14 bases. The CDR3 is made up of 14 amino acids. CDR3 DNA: TGTGCCAGTAGTACTACAAAGGGGAGGTACGAGCAGTACTTC. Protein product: CASSTTKGRYEQYF. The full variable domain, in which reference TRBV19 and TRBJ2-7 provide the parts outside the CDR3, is DGGITQSPKYLFRKEGQNVTLSCEQNLNHDAMYWYRQDPGQGLRLIYYSQIVNDFQKGDIAEGYSVSREKKESFPLTVTSAQKNPTAFYLCASSTTKGRYEQYFGPGTRLTVT.

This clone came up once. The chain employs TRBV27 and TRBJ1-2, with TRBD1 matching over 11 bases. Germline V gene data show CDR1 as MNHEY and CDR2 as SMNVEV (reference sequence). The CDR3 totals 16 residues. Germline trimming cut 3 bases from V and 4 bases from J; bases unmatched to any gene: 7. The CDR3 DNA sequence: TGTGCCAGCAGTTTTGGTGGGACAGGGGGTGGCTATGGCTACACCTTC. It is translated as CASSFGGTGGGYGYTF.

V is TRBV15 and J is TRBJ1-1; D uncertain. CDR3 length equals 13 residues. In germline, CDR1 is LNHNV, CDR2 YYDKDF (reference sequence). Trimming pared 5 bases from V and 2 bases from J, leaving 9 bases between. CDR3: CATSHGSNTEAFF. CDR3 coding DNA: TGTGCCACCAGCCACGGGTCAAACACTGAAGCTTTCTTT.

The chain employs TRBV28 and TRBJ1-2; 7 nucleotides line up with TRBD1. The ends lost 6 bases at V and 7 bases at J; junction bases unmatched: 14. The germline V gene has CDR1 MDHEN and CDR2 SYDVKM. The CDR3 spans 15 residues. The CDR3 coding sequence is TGTGCCAGCAGACTTACAGGGGAAAGGCTAGCTGGCTACACCTTC. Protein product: CASRLTGERLAGYTF.

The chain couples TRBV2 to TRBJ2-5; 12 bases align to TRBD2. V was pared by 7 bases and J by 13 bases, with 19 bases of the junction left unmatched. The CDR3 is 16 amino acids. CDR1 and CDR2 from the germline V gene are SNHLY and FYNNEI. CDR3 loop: CASTRTGLAGGPVRYF. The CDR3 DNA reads TGTGCCAGCACTCGAACCGGTCTAGCGGGGGGGCCAGTAAGGTACTTC.

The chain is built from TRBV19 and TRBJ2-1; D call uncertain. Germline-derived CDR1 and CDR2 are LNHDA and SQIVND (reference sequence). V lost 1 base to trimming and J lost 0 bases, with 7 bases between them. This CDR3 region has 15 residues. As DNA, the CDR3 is TGTGCCAGTAGTATAGTAGTCTACTCCTACAATGAGCAGTTCTTC. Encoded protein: CASSIVVYSYNEQFF.